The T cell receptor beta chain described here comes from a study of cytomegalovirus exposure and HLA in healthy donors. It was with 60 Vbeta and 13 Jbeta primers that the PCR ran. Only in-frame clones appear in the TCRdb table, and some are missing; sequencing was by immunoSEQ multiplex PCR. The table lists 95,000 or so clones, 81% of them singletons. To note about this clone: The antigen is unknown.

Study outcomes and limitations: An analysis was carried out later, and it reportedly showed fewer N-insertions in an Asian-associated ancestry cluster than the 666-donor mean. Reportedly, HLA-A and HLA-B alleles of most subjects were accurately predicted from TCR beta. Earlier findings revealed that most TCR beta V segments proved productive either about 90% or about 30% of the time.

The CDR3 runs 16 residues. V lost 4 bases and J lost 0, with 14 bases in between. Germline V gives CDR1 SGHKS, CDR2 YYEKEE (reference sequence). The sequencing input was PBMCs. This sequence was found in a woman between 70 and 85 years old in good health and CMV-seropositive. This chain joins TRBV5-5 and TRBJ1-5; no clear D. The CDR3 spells CASSPGEDYSNQPQHF. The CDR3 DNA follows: TGTGCCAGCAGCCCAGGCGAGGACTATAGCAATCAGCCCCAGCATTTT.